This T cell receptor (beta chain) was found in a study of T-cell memory formation after mild COVID-19. Overall study: Across donors, TCR clusters were largely donor specific. Notes on the study in general: Prior to infection, memory already included some responding clones, suggesting cross-reactive memory joined. What remained unconfirmed was the SARS-CoV-2 specificity of second-wave clones peaking on day 37.

Deletions cut 2 bases from V and 0 bases from J, with 13 bases between. Germline V gives CDR1 SEHNR, CDR2 FQNEAQ (reference sequence). CDR3 length equals 16 residues. 5'RACE primed at constant segments yielded TCR alpha and TCR beta cDNA libraries bearing sample barcodes and UMIs. TCRdb re-derived calls from the 5' RACE reads in MiXCR, one entry per CDR3 protein. The sample consists of some 450,000 distinct CDR3 sequences, roughly 20% of them appearing once. This clonotype came up a few times. The target antigen is unknown. This receptor was identified in an adult woman who had mild COVID-19 (a few samples of this study predate the infection). Cell type and time point are not known. The rearrangement joins TRBV7-9 to TRBJ1-1; D call uncertain. The sample consisted of PBMCs or a T cell subset sorted from them (not recorded which). CDR3 DNA sequence: TGTGCCAGCAGCTTATCTGACTACCTAATGAACACTGAAGCTTTCTTT. Translating gives CASSLSDYLMNTEAFF.